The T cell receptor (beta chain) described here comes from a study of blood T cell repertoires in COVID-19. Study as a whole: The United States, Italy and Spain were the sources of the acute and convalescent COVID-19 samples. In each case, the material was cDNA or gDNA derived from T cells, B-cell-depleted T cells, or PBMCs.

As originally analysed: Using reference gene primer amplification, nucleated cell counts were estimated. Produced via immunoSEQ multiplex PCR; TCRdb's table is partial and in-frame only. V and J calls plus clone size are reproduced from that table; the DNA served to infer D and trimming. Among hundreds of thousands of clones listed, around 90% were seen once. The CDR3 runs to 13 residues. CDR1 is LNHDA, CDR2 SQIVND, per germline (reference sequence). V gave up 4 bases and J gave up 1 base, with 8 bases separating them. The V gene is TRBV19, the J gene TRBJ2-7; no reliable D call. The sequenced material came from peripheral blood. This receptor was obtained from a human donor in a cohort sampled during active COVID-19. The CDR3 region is CASSNEQSYEQYF. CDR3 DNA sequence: TGTGCCAGTAGTAACGAACAGTCCTACGAGCAGTACTTC.